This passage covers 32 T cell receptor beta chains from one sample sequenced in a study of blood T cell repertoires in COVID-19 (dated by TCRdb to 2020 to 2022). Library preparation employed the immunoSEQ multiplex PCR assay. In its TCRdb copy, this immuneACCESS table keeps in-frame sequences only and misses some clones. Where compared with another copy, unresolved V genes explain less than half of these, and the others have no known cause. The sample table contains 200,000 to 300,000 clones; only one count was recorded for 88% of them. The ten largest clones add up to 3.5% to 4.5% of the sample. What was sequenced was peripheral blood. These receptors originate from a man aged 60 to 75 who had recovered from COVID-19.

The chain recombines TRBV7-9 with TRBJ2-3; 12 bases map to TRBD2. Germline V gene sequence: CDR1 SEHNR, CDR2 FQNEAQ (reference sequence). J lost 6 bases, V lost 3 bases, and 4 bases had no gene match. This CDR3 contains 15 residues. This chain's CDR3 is CASSLTSGGGDTQYF. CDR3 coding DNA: TGTGCCAGCAGCTTGACTAGCGGGGGTGGGGATACGCAGTATTTT.

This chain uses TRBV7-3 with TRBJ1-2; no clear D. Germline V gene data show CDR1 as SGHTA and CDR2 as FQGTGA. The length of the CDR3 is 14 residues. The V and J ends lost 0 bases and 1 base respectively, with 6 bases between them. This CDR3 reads CASSLTPVNYGYTF. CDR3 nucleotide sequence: TGTGCCAGCAGCTTAACGCCAGTTAACTATGGCTACACCTTC.

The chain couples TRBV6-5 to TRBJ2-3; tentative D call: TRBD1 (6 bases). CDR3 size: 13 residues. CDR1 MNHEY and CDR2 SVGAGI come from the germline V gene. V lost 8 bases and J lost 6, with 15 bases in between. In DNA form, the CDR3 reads TGTGCCAGCGGTCTGGGGGCGCCGGATACGCAGTATTTT. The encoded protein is CASGLGAPDTQYF.

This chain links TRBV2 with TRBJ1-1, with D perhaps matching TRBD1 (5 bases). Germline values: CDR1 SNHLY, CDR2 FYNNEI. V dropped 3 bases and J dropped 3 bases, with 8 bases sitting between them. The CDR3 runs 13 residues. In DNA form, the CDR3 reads TGTGCCAGCAGTGACACGGGGGACACTGAAGCTTTCTTT. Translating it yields CASSDTGDTEAFF.

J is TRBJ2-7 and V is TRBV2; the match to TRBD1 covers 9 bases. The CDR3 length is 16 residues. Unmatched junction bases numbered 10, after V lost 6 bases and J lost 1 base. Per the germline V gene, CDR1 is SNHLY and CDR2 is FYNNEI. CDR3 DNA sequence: TGTGCCAGCAGGGGCTACAGGGGGCCAGAGTCCTACGAGCAGTACTTC. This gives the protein CASRGYRGPESYEQYF.

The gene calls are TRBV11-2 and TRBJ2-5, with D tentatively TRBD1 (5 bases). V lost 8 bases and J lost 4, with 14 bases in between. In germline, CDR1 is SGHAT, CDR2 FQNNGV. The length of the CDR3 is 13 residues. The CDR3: CASRPQGRETQYF. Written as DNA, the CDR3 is TGTGCCAGCCGGCCCCAGGGCCGAGAGACCCAGTACTTC.

In DNA form, the CDR3 reads TGTGCCAGCAGTTACGTTTCGCCAGGGGGGAATCAGCCCCAGCATTTT. This gives the protein CASSYVSPGGNQPQHF. This chain connects TRBV6-5 to TRBJ1-5; 7 bases are a match to TRBD1. CDR1 is MNHEY and CDR2 is SVGAGI in the germline V gene. V lost 2 bases and J lost 4; bases outside the gene matches: 8. The CDR3 has 16 residues.

The DNA for the CDR3 is TGTGCCAGCTCACCACTTAAAACCACCCTGACAGGTCCTAACTATGGCTACACCTTC. Its protein product is CASSPLKTTLTGPNYGYTF. V usage is TRBV18 and J usage is TRBJ1-2, with a weak D call TRBD1 (6 bases). The V gene's germline CDR1 is KGHSH and CDR2 LQKENI. CDR3 length: 19 residues. V was clipped by 1 base and J by 0 bases, with 21 bases between them.

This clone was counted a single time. CDR3 amino acids: CASSLSLAGGRPDTQYF. CDR3 nucleotides: TGTGCCAGCAGTTTATCCCTAGCGGGGGGCCGTCCAGATACGCAGTATTTT. V gene TRBV27 combines with J gene TRBJ2-3, with TRBD2 identical over 11 bases. Germline-derived CDR1 and CDR2 are MNHEY and SMNVEV (reference sequence). The CDR3 has 17 residues. V gave up 0 bases and J gave up 4 bases; unmatched junction bases: 6.

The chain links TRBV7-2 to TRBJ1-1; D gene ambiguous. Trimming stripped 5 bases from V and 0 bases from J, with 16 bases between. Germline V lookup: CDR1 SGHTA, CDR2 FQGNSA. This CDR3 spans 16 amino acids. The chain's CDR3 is CASSPIGPLMNTEAFF. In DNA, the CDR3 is TGTGCCAGCAGCCCCATTGGGCCTCTCATGAACACTGAAGCTTTCTTT.

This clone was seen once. The CDR3 loop reads CASSPRTGRERTDTQYF. CDR3 nucleotides: TGTGCCAGCAGCCCCCGGACTGGAAGGGAGCGCACAGATACGCAGTATTTT. J is TRBJ2-3 and V is TRBV7-3, with a possible D match to TRBD2 (5 bases). This CDR3 contains 17 residues. V lost 5 bases to trimming and J lost 1 base, with 19 bases between them. In germline, CDR1 is SGHTA, CDR2 FQGTGA.

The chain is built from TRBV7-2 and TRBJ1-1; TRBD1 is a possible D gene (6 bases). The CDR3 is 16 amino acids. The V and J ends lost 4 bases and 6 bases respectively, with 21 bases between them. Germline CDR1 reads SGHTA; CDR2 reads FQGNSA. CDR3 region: CASSSVNEGGSAEAFF. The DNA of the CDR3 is TGTGCCAGCAGCTCCGTTAATGAAGGGGGTTCTGCTGAAGCTTTCTTT.

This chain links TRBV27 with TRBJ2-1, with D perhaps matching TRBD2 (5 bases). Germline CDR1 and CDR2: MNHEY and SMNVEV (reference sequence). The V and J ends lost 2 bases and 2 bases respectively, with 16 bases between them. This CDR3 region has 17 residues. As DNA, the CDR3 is TGTGCCAGCAGTTTAGAGGGAGCCGGTCCCCCCTACAATGAGCAGTTCTTC. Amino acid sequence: CASSLEGAGPPYNEQFF.

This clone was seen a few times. The CDR3 DNA is TGTGCCCTCCGCCAGGAATACACCGGGGAGCTGTTTTTT. Amino acid sequence: CALRQEYTGELFF. The genes are TRBV2 and TRBJ2-2; D ambiguous. The CDR3 length is 13 residues. CDR1 SNHLY and CDR2 FYNNEI come from the germline V gene. V lost 11 bases to trimming and J lost 3 bases, with 13 bases between them. The full variable domain, its missing parts supplied by reference TRBV2 and TRBJ2-2, is EPEVTQTPSHQVTQMGQEVILRCVPISNHLYFYWYRQILGQKVEFLVSFYNNEISEKSEIFDDQFSVERPDGSNFTLKIRSTKLEDSAMYFCALRQEYTGELFFGEGSRLTVL.

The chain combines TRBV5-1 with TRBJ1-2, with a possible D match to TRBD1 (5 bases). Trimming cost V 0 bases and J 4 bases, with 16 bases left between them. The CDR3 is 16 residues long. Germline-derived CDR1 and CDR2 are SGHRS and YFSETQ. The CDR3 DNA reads TGCGCCAGCAGCTTGGCGGGTGGGGCACAACTCTATGGCTACACCTTC. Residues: CASSLAGGAQLYGYTF. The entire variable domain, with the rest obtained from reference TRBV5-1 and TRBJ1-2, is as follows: KAGVTQTPRYLIKTRGQQVTLSCSPISGHRSVSWYQQTPGQGLQFLFEYFSETQRNKGNFPGRFSGRQFSNSRSEMNVSTLELGDSALYLCASSLAGGAQLYGYTFGSGTRLTVV.

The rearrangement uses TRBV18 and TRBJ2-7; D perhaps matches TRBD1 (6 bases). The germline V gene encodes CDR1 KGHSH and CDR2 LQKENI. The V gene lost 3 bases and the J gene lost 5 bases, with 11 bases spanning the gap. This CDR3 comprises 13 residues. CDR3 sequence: CASSPRTVDEQYF. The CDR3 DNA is TGTGCCAGCTCACCTCGGACAGTTGACGAGCAGTACTTC.

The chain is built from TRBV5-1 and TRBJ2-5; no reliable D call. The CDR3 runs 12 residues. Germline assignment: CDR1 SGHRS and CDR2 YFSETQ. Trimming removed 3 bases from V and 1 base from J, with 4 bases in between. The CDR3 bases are TGCGCCAGCAGCTCCTCCCAAGAGACCCAGTACTTC. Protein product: CASSSSQETQYF.

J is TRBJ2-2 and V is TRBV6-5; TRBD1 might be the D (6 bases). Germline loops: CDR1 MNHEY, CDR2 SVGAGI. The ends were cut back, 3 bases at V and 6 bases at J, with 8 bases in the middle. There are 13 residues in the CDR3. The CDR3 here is CASSYAGAGELFF. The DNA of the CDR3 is TGTGCCAGCAGTTATGCAGGGGCCGGGGAGCTGTTTTTT.

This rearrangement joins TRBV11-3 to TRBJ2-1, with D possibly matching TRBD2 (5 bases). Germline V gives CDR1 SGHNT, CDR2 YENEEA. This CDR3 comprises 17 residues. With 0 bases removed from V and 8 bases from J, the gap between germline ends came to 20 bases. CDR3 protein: CASSLDSGAVFRDEQFF. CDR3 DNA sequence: TGTGCCAGCAGCTTAGATTCCGGAGCGGTCTTCCGGGATGAGCAGTTCTTC.

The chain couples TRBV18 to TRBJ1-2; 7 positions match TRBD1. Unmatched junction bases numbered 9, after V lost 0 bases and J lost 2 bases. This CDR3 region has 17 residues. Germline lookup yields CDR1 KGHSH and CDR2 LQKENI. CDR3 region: CASSPPLGTAKNYGYTF. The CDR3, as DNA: TGTGCCAGCTCACCACCATTAGGGACAGCGAAAAACTATGGCTACACCTTC.

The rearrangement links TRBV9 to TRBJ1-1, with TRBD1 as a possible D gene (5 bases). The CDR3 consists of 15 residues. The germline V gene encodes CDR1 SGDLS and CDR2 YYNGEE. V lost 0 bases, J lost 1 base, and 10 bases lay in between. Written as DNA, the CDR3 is TGTGCCAGCAGCGTAGGGTGGGGCCAGAACACTGAAGCTTTCTTT. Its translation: CASSVGWGQNTEAFF.

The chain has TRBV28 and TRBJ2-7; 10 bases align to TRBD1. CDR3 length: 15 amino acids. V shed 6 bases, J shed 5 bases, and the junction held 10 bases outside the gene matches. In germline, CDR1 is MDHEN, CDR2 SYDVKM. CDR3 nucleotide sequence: TGTGCCAGCAGGGCATCCGGGACAGGGGCCCACGAGCAGTACTTC. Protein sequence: CASRASGTGAHEQYF.

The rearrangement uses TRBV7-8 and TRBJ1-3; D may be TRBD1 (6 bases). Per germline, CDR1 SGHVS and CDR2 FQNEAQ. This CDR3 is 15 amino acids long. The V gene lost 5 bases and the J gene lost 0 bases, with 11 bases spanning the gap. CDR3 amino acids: CASSGQSLSGNTIYF. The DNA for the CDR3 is TGTGCCAGCAGCGGACAGTCCCTCTCTGGAAACACCATATATTTT.

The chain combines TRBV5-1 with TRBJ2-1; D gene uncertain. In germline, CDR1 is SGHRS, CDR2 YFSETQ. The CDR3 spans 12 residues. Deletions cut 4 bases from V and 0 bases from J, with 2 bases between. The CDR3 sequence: CASSHSYNEQFF. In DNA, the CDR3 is TGCGCCAGCAGCCACTCCTACAATGAGCAGTTCTTC.

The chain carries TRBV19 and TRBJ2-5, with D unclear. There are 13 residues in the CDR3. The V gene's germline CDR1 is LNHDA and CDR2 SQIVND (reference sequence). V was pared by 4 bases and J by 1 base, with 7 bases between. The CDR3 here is CASSKQSQETQYF. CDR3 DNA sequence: TGTGCCAGTAGTAAACAGTCCCAAGAGACCCAGTACTTC.

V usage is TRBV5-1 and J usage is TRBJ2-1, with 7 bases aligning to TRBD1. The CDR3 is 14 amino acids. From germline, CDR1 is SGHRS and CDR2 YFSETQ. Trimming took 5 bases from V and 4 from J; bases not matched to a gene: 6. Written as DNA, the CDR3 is TGCGCCAGCAGTAGGGGGACAGTTTACAATGAGCAGTTCTTC. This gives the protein CASSRGTVYNEQFF.

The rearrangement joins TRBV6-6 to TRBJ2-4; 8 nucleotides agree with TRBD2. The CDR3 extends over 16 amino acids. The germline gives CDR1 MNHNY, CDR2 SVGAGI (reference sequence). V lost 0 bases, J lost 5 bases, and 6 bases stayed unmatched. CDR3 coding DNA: TGTGCCAGCAGTTACTCACTCGGGGGGGGCCAAAACATTCAGTACTTC. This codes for CASSYSLGGGQNIQYF.

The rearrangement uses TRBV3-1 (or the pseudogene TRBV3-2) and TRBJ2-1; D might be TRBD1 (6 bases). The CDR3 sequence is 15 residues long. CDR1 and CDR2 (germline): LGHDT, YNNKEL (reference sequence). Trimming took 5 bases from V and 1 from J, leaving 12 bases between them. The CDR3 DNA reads TGTGCCAGCAGCTCCAGGGGACCGTCCTACAATGAGCAGTTCTTC. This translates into CASSSRGPSYNEQFF.

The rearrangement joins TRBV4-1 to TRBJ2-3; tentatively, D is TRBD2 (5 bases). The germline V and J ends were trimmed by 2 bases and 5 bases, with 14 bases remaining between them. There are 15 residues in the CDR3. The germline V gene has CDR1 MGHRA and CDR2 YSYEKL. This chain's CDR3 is CASSQPGLPGDTQYF. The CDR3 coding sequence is TGCGCCAGCAGCCAACCAGGACTCCCCGGAGATACGCAGTATTTT.

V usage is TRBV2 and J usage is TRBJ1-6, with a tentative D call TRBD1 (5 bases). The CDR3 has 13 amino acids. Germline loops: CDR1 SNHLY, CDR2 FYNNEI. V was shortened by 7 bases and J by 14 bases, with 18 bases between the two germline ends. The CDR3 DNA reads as TGTGCCAGCACTCCCCGCGGGGCTGGGGCCCTCCACTTT. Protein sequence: CASTPRGAGALHF.

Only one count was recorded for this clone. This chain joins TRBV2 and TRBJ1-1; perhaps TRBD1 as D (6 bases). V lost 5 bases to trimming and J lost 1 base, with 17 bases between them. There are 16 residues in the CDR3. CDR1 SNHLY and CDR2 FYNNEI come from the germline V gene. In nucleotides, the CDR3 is TGTGCCAGCAGTCGAAACACCCGGACAGAGAACACTGAAGCTTTCTTT. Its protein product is CASSRNTRTENTEAFF.

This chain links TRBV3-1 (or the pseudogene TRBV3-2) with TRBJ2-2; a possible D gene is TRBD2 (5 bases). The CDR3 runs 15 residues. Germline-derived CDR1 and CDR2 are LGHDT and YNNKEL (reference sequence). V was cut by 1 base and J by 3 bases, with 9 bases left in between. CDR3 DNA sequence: TGTGCCAGCAGCCAAGTCGAGGGATACACCGGGGAGCTGTTTTTT. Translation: CASSQVEGYTGELFF.